This T cell receptor beta chain was identified in a study of blood T cell repertoires in COVID-19. Trimming left V 10 bases short and J 1 base short, with 14 bases between. Germline V gene sequence: CDR1 SGHNT, CDR2 YYREEE (reference sequence). The CDR3 has 13 residues. Using immunoSEQ multiplex PCR, the repertoire was profiled, and TCRdb retains in-frame clones only, with some absent. The table lists fewer than 250,000 clones, about 85% of them singletons, with 1% to 1.4% in the top ten. The TCR was taken from a man aged 25-45 years with acute or convalescent COVID-19. The sample was peripheral blood. The chain uses TRBV5-4 and TRBJ1-1, with D possibly TRBD1 on 5 matching bases. CDR3 sequence reads: CASSGQGNTEAFF. CDR3 nucleotides: TGTGCCTCATCTGGGCAGGGGAACACTGAAGCTTTCTTT.